This T cell receptor (beta chain) comes out of a study of blood T cell repertoires in COVID-19. At the level of the study: Spain, Italy and the United States supplied samples that represented acute and convalescent COVID-19. The analysed material was cDNA or gDNA that came from T cells, B-cell-depleted T cells, or PBMCs.

The junction had 4 bases not matched to a gene; V was cut back by 6 bases and J by 7 bases. Germline assignment: CDR1 MGHDK and CDR2 SYGVNS. The CDR3 is 13 residues long. Original processing methods: Counts of nucleated cells, estimated from reference gene primer amplification, were obtained. Assay: immunoSEQ multiplex PCR; the TCRdb copy retains only in-frame clones and omits some. The D gene and trimming were derived from the DNA, and the V and J assignments and clone size from that table. The sample records some 370,000 clones, roughly 89% being singletons. This rearrangement joins TRBV25-1 to TRBJ2-1; 9 bases align to TRBD1. The TCR comes from a young man with active or convalescent COVID-19. Sample: peripheral blood. The CDR3 DNA sequence: TGTGCCAGCAGAGGGACAGGGAAGAATGAGCAGTTCTTC. Its protein is CASRGTGKNEQFF.